This T cell receptor beta chain came from a study of CD8 T cells in Susac syndrome. Study-level points and caveats: It was acknowledged in the study that the number of individuals who were included in its TCR sequencing and HLA analysis was relatively small.

As concerns this clonotype: Its antigen is undetermined.

Random hexamers were used to reverse transcribe an amount of roughly 0.45 to 1 ug RNA. TCRdb called the immunoSEQ multiplex PCR reads again in MiXCR, with one record for every CDR3 protein. The top ten hold over 0.08% of the sample, which has roughly 170,000 distinct CDR3 sequences, approximately 93% seen once. Trimming shortened V by 0 bases and J by 0 bases, and 17 bases separated the two germline ends. CDR1 MNHEY and CDR2 SMNVEV come from the germline V gene (reference sequence). The length of the CDR3 is 18 residues. Sequenced sample: CD4+ T cells from PBMCs. The gene calls are TRBV27 and TRBJ1-1; D might be TRBD1 (6 bases). The clonotype comes from a human donor with multiple sclerosis. CDR3 residues: CASSLSPTGSVMNTEAFF. The CDR3 nucleotides read TGTGCCAGCAGTTTATCCCCTACAGGGTCAGTCATGAACACTGAAGCTTTCTTT.